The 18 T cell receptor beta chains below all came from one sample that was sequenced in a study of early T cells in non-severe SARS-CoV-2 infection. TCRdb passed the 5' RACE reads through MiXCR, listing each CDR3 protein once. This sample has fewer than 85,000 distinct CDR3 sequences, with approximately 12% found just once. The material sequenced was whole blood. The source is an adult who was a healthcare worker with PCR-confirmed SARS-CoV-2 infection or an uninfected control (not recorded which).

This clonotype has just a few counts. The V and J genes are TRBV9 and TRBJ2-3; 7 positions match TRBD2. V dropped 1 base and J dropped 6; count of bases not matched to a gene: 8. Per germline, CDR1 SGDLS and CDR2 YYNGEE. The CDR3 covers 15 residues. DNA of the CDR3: TGTGCCAGCAGCGTAACGGGCGGGAGTGTTGATACGCAGTATTTT. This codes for CASSVTGGSVDTQYF.

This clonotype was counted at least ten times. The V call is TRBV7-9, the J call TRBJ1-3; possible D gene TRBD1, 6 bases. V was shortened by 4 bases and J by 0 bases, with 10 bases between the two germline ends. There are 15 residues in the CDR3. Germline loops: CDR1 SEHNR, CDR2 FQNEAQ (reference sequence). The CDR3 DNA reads TGTGCCAGCAGCTCGGGACATATCTCTGGAAACACCATATATTTT. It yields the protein CASSSGHISGNTIYF. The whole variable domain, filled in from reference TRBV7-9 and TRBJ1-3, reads DTGVSQNPRHKITKRGQNVTFRCDPISEHNRLYWYRQTLGQGPEFLTYFQNEAQLEKSRLLSDRFSAERPKGSFSTLEIQRTEQGDSAMYLCASSSGHISGNTIYFGEGSWLTVV.

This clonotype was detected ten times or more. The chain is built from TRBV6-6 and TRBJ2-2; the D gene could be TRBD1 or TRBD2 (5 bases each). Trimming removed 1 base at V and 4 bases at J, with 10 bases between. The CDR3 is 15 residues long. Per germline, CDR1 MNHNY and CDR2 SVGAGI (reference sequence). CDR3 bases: TGTGCCAGCAGTTACTTTTCAGGGACCACCGGGGAGCTGTTTTTT. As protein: CASSYFSGTTGELFF.

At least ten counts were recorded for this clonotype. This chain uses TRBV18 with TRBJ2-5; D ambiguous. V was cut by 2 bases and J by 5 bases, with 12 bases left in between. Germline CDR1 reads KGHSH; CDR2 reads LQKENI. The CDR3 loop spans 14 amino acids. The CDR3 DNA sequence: TGTGCCAGCTCACCAAAATCGATTTCCGAGACCCAGTACTTC. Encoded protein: CASSPKSISETQYF. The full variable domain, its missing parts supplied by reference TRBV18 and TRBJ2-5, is NAGVMQNPRHLVRRRGQEARLRCSPMKGHSHVYWYRQLPEEGLKFMVYLQKENIIDESGMPKERFSAEFPKEGPSILRIQQVVRGDSAAYFCASSPKSISETQYFGPGTRLLVL.

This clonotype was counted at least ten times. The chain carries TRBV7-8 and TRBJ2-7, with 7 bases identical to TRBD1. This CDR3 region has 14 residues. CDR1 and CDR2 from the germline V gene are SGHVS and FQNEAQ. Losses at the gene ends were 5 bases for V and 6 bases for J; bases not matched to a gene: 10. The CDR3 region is CASSHTTGTGEQYF. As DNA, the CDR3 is TGTGCCAGCAGCCACACGACAGGGACGGGCGAGCAGTACTTC.

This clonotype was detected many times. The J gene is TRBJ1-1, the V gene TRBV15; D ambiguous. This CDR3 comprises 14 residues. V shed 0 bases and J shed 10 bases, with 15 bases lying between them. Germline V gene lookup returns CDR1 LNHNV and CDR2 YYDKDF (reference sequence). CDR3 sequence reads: CATSRDWAASGAFF. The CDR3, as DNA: TGTGCCACCAGCAGAGATTGGGCCGCTTCGGGAGCTTTCTTT.

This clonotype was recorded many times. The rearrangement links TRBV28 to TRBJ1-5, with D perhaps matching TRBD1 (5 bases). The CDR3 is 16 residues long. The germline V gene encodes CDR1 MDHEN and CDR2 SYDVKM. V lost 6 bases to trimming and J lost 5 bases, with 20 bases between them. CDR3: CASSHPRGRGDQPQHF. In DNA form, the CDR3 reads TGTGCCAGCAGCCATCCGAGGGGTAGGGGCGATCAGCCCCAGCATTTT.

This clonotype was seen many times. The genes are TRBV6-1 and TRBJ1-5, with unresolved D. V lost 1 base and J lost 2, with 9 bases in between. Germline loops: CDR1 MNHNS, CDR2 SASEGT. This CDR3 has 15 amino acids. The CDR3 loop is CASSEDGGGNQPQHF. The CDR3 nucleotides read TGTGCCAGCAGTGAAGACGGCGGGGGCAATCAGCCCCAGCATTTT.

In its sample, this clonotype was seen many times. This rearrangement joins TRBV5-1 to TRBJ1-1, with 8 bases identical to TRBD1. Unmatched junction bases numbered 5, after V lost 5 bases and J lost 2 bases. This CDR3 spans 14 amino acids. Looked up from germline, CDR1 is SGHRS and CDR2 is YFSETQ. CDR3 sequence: CASRLTGVNTEAFF. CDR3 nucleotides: TGCGCCAGCAGACTGACAGGGGTTAACACTGAAGCTTTCTTT.

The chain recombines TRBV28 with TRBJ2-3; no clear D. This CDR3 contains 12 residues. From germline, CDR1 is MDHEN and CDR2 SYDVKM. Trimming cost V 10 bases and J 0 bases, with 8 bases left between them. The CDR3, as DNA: TGTGCCACCGCGACTAGCACAGATACGCAGTATTTT. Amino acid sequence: CATATSTDTQYF.

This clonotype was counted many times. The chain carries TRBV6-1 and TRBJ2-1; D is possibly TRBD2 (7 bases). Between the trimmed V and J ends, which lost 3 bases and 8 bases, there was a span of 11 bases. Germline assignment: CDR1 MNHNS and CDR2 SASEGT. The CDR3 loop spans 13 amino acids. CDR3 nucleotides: TGTGCCAGCAGTGAGGGAGGGGGAGATGAGCAGTTCTTC. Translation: CASSEGGGDEQFF.

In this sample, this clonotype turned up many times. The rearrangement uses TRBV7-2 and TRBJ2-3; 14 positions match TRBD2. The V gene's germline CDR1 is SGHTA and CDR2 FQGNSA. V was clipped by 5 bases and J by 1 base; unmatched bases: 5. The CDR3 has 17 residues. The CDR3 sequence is CASSRTSGGWGTDTQYF. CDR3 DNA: TGTGCCAGCAGCCGGACTAGCGGGGGGTGGGGCACAGATACGCAGTATTTT. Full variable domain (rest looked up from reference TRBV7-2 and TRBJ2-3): GAGVSQSPSNKVTEKGKDVELRCDPISGHTALYWYRQSLGQGLEFLIYFQGNSAPDKSGLPSDRFSAERTGGSVSTLTIQRTQQEDSAVYLCASSRTSGGWGTDTQYFGPGTRLTVL.

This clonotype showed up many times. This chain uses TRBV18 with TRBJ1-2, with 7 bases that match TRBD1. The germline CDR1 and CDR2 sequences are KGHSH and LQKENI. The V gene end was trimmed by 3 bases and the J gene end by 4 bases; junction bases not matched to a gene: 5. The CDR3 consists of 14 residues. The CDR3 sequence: CASSPGQDIYGYTF. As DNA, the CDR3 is TGTGCCAGCTCACCCGGACAGGACATCTATGGCTACACCTTC.

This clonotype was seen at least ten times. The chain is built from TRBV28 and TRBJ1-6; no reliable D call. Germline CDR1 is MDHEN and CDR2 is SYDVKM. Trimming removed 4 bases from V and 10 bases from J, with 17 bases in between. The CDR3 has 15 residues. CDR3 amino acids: CASSSYPFPGSPLHF. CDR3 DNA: TGTGCCAGCAGTTCGTACCCTTTTCCGGGGTCACCCCTCCACTTT.

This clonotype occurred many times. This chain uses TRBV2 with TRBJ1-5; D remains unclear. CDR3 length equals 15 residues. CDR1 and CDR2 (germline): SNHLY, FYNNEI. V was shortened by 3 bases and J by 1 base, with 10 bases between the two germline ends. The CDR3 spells CASSEWRVSNQPQHF. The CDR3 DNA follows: TGTGCCAGCAGTGAGTGGAGGGTCAGCAATCAGCCCCAGCATTTT.

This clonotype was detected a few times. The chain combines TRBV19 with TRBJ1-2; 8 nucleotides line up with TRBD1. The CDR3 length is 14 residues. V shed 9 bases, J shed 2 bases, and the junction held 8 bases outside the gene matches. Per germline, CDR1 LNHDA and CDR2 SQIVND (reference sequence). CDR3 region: CASGPQGANYGYTF. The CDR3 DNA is TGTGCCAGCGGACCGCAGGGGGCGAACTATGGCTACACCTTC.

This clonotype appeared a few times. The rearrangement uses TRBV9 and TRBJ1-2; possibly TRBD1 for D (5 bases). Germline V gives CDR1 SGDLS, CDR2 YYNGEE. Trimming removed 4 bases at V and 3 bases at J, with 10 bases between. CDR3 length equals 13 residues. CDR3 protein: CASSPGQYYGYTF. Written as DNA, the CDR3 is TGTGCCAGCAGCCCAGGACAATACTATGGCTACACCTTC.

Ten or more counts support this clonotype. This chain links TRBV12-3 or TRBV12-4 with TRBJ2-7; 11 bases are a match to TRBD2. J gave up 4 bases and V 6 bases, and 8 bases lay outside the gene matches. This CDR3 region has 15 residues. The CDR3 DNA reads TGTGCCAGCAGGCCTACTAGCGGGAGTGGATACGAGCAGTACTTC. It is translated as CASRPTSGSGYEQYF.